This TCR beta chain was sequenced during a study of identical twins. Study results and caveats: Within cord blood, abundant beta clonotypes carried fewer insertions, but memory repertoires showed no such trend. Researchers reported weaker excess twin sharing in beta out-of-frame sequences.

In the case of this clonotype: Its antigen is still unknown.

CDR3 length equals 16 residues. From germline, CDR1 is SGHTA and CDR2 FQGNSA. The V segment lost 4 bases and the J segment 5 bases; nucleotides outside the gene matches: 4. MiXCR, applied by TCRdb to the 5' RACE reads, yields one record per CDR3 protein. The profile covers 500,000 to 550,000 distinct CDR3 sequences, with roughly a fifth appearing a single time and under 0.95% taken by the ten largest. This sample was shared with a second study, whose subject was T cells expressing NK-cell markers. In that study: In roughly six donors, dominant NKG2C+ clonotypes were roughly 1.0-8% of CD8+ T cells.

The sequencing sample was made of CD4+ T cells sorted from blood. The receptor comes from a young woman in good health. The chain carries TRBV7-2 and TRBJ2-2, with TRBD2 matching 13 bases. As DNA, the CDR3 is TGTGCCAGCAGCTCCCAACTAGCGGGAGGGACCGGGGAGCTGTTTTTT. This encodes CASSSQLAGGTGELFF.